This T cell receptor beta chain was recorded in a study of blood T cell repertoires in COVID-19. There are 12 residues in the CDR3. V lost 2 bases to trimming and J lost 11 bases, with 12 bases between them. This clone appeared a few times. Donors were grouped by their self-reported clinical history. Profiled with immunoSEQ multiplex PCR; TCRdb holds only in-frame clones, not every one. The table shows about 200,000 clones, with approximately 84% occurring only once. Sequenced input: PBMCs or T cells enriched from blood (not recorded which). The J gene is TRBJ1-1, the V gene TRBV12-3 or TRBV12-4; D not resolved. The clonotype originates from a man aged 35-49 years who had recovered from COVID-19. CDR3 amino acids: CASSLYEGWAFF. In DNA, the CDR3 is TGTGCCAGCAGTTTATATGAGGGATGGGCTTTCTTT.